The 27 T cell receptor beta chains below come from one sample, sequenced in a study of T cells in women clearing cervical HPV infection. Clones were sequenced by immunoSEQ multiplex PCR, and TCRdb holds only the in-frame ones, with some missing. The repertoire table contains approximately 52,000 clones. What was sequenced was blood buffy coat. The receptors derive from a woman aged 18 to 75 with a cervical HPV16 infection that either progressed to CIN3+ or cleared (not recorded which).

The CDR3 region is CSASTPSRGDDTQYF. CDR3 DNA, as far as it was read: TGCAGTGCTAGCACCCCTTCGCGGGGGGATGATACG. The chain carries TRBV20-1 and TRBJ2-3; 8 bases are a match to TRBD2. Read sequence stops 3 residues before the CDR3 end, and the germline J gene provides the missing end. The CDR3 length is 15 residues. CDR1 is DFQATT, CDR2 SNEGSKA, per germline (reference sequence). Losses at the gene ends were 3 bases for V and 6 bases for J; bases not matched to a gene: 11.

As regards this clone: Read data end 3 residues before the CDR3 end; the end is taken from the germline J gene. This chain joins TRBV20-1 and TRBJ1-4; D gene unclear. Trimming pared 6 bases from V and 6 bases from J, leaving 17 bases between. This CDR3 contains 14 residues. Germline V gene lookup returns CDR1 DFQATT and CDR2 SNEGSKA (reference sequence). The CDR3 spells CSAGSTRGDEKLFF. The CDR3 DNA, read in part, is TGCAGTGCAGGGAGCACCCGCGGGGATGAAAAA.

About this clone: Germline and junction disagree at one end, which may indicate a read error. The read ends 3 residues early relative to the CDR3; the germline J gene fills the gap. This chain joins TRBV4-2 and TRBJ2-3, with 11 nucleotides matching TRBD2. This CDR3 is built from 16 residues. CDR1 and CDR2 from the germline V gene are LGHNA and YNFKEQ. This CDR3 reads CASSQDLTSGIDTQYF. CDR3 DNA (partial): TGCGCCAGCAGCCAAGACTTGACTAGCGGGATAGATACG.

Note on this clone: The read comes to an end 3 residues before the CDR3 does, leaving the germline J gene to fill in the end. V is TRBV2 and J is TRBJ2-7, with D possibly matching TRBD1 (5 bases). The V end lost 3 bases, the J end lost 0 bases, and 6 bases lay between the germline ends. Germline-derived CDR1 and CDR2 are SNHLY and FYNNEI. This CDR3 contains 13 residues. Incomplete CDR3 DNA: TGTGCCAGCAGTGATGACAGCTCCTACGAG. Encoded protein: CASSDDSSYE. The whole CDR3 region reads CASSDDSSYEQYF.

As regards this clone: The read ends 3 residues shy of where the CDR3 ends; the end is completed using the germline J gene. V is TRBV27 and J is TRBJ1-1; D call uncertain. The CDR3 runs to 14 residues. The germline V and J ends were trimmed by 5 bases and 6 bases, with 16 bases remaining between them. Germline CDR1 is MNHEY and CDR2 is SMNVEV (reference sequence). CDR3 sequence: CASSPWRAGSEAFF. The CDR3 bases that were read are TGTGCCAGCAGTCCCTGGCGGGCGGGTTCTGAA.

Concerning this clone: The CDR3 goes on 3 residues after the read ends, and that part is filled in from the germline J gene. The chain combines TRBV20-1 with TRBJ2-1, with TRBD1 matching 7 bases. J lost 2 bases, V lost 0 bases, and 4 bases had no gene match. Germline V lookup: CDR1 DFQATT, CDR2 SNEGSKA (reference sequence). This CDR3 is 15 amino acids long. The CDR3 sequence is CSARDSGGTYNEQFF. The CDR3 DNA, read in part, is TGCAGTGCTAGAGACTCAGGGGGTACCTACAATGAG.

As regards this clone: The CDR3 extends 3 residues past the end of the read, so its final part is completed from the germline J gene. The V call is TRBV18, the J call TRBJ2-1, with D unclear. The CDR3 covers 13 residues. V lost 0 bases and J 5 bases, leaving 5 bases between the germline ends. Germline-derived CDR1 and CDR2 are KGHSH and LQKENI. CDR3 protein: CASSPPLDNEQFF. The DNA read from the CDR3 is TGTGCCAGCTCACCACCCCTAGACAATGAG.

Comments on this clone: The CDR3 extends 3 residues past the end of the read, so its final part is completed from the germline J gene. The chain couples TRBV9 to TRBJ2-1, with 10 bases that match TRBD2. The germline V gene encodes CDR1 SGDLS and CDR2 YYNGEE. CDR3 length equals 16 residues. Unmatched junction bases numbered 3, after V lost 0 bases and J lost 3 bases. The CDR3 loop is CASSVGKRGGYNEQFF. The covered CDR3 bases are TGTGCCAGCAGCGTAGGAAAGCGGGGGGGCTACAATGAG.

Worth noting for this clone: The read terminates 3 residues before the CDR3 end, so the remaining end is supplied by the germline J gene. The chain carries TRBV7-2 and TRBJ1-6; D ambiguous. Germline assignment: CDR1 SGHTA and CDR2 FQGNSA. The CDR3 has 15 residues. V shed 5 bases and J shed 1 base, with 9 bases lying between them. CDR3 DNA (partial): TGTGCCAGCAGCGCCGGAGGGTCCTATAATTCACCC. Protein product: CASSAGGSYNSP. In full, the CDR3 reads CASSAGGSYNSPLHF.

CDR3 sequence reads: CASSIQDSSYNEQFF. The covered CDR3 bases are TGTGCCAGTAGTATCCAGGACAGTTCCTACAATGAG. This chain uses TRBV19 with TRBJ2-1; possibly TRBD1 for D (6 bases). The read stops 3 residues short of the end of the CDR3; the missing end is completed from the germline J gene. CDR3 length: 15 amino acids. The V end lost 3 bases, the J end lost 1 base, and 10 bases lay between the germline ends. Germline loops: CDR1 LNHDA, CDR2 SQIVND (reference sequence).

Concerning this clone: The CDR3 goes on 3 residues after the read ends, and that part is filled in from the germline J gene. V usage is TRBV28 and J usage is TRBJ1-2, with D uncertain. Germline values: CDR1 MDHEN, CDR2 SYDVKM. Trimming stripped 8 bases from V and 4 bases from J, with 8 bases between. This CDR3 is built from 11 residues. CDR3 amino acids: CASRASYGYTF. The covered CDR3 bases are TGTGCCAGCCGCGCTTCCTATGGC.

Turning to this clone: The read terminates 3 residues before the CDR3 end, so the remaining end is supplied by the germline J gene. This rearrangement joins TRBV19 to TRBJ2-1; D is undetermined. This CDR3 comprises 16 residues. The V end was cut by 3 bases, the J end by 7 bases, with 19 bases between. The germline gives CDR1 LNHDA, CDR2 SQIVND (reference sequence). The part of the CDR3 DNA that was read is TGTGCCAGTAGTATGACTCGGCGGCGCCGGATAAATGAG. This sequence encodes CASSMTRRRRINE. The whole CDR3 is CASSMTRRRRINEQFF.

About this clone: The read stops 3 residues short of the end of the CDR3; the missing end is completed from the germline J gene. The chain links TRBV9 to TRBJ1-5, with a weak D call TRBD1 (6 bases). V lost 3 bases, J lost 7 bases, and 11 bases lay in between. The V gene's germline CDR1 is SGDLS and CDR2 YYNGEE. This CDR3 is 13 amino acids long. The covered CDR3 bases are TGTGCCAGCAGCGCCGGGGGGGGCCAGCCC. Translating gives CASSAGGGQP. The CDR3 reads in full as CASSAGGGQPQHF.

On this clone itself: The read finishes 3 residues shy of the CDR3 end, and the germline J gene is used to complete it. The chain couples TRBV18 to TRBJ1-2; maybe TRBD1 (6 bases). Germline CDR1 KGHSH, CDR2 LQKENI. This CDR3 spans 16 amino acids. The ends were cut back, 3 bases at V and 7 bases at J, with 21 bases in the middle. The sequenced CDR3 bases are TGTGCCAGCTCACCCCGAGGGGGGGTTAATCCTCGTGGC. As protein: CASSPRGGVNPRG. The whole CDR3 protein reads CASSPRGGVNPRGYTF. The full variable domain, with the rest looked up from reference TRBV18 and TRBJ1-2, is NAGVMQNPRHLVRRRGQEARLRCSPMKGHSHVYWYRQLPEEGLKFMVYLQKENIIDESGMPKERFSAEFPKEGPSILRIQQVVRGDSAAYFCASSPRGGVNPRGYTFGSGTRLTVV.

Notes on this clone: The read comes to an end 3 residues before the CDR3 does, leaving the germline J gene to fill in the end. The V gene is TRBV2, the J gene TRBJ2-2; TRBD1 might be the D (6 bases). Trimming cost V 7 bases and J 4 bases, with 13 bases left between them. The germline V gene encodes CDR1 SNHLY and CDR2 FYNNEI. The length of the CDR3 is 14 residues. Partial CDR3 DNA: TGTGCCAGCACATTCCAGGGGCCCACCGGGGAG. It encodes CASTFQGPTGE. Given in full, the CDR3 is CASTFQGPTGELFF.

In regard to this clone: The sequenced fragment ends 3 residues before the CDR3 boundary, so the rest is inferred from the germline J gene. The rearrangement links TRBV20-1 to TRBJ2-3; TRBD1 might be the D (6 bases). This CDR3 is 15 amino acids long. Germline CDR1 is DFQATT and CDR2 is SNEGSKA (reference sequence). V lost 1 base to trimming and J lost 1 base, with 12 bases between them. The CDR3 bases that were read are TGCAGTGCTAGAGTTCACAGGGTTCGCACAGATACG. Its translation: CSARVHRVRTDT. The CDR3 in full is CSARVHRVRTDTQYF.

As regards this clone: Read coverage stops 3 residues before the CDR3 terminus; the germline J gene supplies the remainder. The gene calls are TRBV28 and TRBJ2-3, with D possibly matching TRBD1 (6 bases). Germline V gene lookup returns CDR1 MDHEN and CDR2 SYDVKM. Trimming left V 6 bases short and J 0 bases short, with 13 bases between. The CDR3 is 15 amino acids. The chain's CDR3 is CASRPGDFSTDTQYF. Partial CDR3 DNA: TGTGCCAGCAGGCCAGGGGATTTTAGCACAGATACG.

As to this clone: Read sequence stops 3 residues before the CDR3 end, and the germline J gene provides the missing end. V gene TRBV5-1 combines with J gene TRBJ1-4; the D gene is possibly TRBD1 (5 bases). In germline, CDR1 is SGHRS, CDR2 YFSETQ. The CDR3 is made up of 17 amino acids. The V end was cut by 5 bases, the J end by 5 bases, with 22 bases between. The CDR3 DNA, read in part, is TGCGCCAGCAGGCCCGCGGGGGGAGGAGGACTCAATGAAAAA. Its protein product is CASRPAGGGGLNEK. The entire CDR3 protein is CASRPAGGGGLNEKLFF.

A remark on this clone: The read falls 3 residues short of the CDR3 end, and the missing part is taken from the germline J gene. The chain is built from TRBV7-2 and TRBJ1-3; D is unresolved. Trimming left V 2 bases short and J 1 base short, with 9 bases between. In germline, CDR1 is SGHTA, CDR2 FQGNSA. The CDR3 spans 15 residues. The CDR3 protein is CASSLSQQSGNTIYF. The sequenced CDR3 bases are TGTGCCAGCAGCTTATCACAACAATCTGGAAACACC.

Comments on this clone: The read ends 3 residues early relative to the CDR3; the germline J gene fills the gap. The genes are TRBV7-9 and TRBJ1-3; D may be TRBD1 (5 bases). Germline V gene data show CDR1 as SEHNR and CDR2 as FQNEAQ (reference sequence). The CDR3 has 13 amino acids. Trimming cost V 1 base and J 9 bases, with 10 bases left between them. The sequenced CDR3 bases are TGTGCCAGCAGCTTAGGCCAGGGAGGCACC. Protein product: CASSLGQGGT. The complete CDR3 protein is CASSLGQGGTIYF.

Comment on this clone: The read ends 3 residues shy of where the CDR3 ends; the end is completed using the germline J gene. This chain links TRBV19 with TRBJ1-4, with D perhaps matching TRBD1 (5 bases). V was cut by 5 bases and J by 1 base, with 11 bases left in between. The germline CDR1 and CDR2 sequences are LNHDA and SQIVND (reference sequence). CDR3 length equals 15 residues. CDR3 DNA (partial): TGTGCCAGTAGTCCCGGGGGAATAACTAATGAAAAA. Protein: CASSPGGITNEK. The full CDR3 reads CASSPGGITNEKLFF.

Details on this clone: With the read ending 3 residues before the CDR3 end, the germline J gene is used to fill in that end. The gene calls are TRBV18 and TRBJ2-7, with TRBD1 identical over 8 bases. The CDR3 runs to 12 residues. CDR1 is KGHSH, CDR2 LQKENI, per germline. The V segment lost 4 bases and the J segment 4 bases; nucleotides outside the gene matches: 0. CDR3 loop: CASSRDRYEQYF. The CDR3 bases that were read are TGTGCCAGCTCACGGGACAGGTACGAG.

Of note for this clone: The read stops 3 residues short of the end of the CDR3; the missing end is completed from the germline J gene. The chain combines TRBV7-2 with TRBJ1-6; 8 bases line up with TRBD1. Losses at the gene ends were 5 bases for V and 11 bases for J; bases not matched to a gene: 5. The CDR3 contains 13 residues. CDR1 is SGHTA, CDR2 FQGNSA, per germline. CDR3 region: CASSPTGVAPLHF. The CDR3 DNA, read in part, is TGTGCCAGCAGCCCGACAGGGGTGGCACCC. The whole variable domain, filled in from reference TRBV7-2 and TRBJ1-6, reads GAGVSQSPSNKVTEKGKDVELRCDPISGHTALYWYRQSLGQGLEFLIYFQGNSAPDKSGLPSDRFSAERTGGSVSTLTIQRTQQEDSAVYLCASSPTGVAPLHFGNGTRLTVT.

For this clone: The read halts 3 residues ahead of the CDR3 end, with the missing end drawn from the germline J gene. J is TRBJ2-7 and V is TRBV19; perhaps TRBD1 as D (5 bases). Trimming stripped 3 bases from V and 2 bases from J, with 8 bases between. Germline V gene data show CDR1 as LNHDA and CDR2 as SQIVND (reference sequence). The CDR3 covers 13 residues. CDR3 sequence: CASSIQGPYEQYF. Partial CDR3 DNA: TGTGCCAGTAGTATCCAGGGCCCCTACGAG. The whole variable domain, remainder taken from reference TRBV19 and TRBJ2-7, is DGGITQSPKYLFRKEGQNVTLSCEQNLNHDAMYWYRQDPGQGLRLIYYSQIVNDFQKGDIAEGYSVSREKKESFPLTVTSAQKNPTAFYLCASSIQGPYEQYFGPGTRLTVT.

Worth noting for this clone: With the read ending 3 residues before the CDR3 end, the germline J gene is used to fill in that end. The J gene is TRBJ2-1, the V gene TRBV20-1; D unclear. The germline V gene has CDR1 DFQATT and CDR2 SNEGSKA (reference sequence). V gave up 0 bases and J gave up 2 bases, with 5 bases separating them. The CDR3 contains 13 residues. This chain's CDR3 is CSARDKPYNEQFF. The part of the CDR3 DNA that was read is TGCAGTGCTAGAGATAAGCCCTACAATGAG.

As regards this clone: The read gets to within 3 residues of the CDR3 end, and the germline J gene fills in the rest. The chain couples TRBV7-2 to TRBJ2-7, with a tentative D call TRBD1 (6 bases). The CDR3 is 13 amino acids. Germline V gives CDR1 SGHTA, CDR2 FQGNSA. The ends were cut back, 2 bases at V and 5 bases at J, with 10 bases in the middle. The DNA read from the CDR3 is TGTGCCAGCAGCTTACACAGGGTTAACGAG. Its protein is CASSLHRVNE. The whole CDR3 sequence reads CASSLHRVNEQYF.

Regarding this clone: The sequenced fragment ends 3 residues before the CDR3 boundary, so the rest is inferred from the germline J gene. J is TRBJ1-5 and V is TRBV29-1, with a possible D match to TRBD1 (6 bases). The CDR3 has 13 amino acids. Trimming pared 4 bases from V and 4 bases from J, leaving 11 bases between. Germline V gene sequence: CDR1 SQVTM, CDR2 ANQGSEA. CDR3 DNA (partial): TGCAGCGTTGGGGTAGGGGGTAATCAGCCC. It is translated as CSVGVGGNQP. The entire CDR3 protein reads CSVGVGGNQPQHF.